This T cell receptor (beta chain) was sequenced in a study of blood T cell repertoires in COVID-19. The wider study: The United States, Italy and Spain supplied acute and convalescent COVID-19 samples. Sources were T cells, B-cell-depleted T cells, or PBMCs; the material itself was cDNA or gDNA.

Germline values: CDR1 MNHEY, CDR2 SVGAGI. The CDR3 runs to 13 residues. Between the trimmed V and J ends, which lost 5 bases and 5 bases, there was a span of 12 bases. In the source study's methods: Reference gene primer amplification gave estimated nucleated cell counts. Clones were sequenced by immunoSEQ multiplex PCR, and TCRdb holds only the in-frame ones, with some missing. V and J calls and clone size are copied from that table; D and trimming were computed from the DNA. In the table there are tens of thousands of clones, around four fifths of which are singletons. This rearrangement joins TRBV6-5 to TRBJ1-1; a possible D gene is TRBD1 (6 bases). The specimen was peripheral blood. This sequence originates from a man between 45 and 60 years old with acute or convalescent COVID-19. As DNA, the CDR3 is TGTGCCAGCAGTACACAACAGGGAACTGAAGCTTTCTTT. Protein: CASSTQQGTEAFF.